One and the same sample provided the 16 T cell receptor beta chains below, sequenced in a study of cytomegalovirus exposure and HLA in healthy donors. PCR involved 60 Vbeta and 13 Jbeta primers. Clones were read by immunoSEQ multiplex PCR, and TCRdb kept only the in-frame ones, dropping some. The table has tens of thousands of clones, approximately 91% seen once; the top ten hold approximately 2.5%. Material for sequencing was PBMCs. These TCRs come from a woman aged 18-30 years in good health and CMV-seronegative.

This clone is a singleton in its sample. Here the CDR3 reads CATSRATASVLDEQFF. The CDR3 nucleotides read TGTGCCACCAGCAGAGCCACAGCTTCGGTCCTCGATGAGCAGTTCTTC. The chain combines TRBV15 with TRBJ2-1; D is unclear. Trimming left V 1 base short and J 8 bases short, with 18 bases between. This CDR3 is 16 amino acids long. The germline gives CDR1 LNHNV, CDR2 YYDKDF (reference sequence).

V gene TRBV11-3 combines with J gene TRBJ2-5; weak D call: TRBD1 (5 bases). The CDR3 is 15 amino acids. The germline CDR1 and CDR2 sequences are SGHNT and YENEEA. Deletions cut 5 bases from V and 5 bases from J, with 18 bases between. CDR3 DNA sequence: TGTGCCAGCAGCAAAGGGGATCCCGGTCGGGAGACCCAGTACTTC. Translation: CASSKGDPGRETQYF. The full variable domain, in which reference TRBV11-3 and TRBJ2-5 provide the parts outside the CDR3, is EAGVVQSPRYKIIEKKQPVAFWCNPISGHNTLYWYLQNLGQGPELLIRYENEEAVDDSQLPKDRFSAERLKGVDSTLKIQPAELGDSAVYLCASSKGDPGRETQYFGPGTRLLVL.

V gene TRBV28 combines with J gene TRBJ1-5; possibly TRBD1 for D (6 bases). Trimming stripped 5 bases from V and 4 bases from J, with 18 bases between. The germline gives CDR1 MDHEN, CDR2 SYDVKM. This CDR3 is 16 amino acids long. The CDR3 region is CASSPGPGGLNQPQHF. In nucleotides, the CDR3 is TGTGCCAGCAGTCCCGGACCGGGGGGCTTAAATCAGCCCCAGCATTTT.

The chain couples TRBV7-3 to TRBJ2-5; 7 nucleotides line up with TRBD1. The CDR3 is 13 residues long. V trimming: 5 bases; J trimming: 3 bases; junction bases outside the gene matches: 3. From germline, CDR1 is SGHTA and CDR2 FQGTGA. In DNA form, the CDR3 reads TGTGCCAGCAGCCGGGACAGTGAAGAGACCCAGTACTTC. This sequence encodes CASSRDSEETQYF.

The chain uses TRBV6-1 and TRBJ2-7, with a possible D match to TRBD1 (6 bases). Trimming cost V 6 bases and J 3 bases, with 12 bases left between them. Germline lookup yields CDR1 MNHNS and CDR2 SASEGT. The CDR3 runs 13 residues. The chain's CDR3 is CASRAGTLYEQYF. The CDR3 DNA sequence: TGTGCCAGCAGAGCCGGGACACTCTACGAGCAGTACTTC.

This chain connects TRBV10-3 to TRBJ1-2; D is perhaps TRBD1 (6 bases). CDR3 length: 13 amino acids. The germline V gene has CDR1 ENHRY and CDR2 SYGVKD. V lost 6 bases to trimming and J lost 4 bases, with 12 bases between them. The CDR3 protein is CAISGGQSYGYTF. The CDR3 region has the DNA TGTGCCATCAGCGGAGGACAGTCCTATGGCTACACCTTC.

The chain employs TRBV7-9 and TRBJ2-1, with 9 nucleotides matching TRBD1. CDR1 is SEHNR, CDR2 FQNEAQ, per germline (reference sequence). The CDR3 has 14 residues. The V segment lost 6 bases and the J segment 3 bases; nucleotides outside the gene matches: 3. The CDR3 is CASRRDRDYNEQFF. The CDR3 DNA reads TGTGCCAGCAGGAGGGACAGGGACTACAATGAGCAGTTCTTC.

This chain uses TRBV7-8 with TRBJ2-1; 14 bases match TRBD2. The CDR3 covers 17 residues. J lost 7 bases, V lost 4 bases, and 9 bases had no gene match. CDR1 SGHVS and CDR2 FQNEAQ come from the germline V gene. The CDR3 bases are TGTGCCAGCAGCTCGGGGACTAGCGGGAGATTTGTGAATGAGCAGTTCTTC. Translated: CASSSGTSGRFVNEQFF.

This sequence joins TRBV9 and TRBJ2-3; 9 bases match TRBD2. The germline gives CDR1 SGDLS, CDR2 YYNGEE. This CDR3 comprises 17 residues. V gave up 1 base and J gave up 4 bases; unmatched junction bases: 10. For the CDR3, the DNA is TGTGCCAGCAGCGTAACGGGTAGCGGGAGTTCCCCAGATACGCAGTATTTT. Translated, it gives CASSVTGSGSSPDTQYF. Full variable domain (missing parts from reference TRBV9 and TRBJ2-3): DSGVTQTPKHLITATGQRVTLRCSPRSGDLSVYWYQQSLDQGLQFLIQYYNGEERAKGNILERFSAQQFPDLHSELNLSSLELGDSALYFCASSVTGSGSSPDTQYFGPGTRLTVL.

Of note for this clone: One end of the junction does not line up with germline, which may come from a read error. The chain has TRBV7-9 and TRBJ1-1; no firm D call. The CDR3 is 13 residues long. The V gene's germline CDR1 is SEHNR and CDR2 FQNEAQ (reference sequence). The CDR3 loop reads CASRFEVNTEAFF. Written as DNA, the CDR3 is TGTGCCAGCCGCTTCGAGGTGAACACTGAAGCTTTCTTT.

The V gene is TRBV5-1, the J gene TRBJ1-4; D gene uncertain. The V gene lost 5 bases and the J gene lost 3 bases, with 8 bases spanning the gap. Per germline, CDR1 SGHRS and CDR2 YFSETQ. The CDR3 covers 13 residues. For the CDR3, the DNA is TGCGCCAGCAGGAGAGATGCTAATGAAAAACTGTTTTTT. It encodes CASRRDANEKLFF.

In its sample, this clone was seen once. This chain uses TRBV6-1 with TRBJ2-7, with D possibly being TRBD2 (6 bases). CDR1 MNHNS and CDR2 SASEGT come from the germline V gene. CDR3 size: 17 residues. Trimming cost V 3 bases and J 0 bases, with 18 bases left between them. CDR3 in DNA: TGTGCCAGCAGTGAGATCCGGGACTTTCTTCTCTCCTACGAGCAGTACTTC. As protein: CASSEIRDFLLSYEQYF.

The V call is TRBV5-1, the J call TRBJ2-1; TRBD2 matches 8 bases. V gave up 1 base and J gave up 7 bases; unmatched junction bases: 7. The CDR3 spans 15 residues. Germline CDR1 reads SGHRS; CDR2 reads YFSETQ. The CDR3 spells CASSLPAGRGNEQFF. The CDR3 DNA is TGCGCCAGCAGCTTGCCGGCCGGGAGGGGAAATGAGCAGTTCTTC.

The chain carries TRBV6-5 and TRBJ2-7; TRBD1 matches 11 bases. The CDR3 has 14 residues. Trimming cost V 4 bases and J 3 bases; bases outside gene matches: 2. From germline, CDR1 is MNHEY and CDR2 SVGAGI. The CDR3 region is CASSSGTGGYEQYF. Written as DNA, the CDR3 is TGTGCCAGCAGTTCCGGGACAGGGGGCTACGAGCAGTACTTC.

The CDR3 is CASSLDDLSTEAFF. The DNA for the CDR3 is TGTGCCAGCAGCCTAGACGACCTATCCACTGAAGCTTTCTTT. This rearrangement joins TRBV6-5 to TRBJ1-1; D uncertain. Germline V gives CDR1 MNHEY, CDR2 SVGAGI. Between the trimmed V and J ends, which lost 6 bases and 4 bases, there was a span of 15 bases. The CDR3 contains 14 residues.

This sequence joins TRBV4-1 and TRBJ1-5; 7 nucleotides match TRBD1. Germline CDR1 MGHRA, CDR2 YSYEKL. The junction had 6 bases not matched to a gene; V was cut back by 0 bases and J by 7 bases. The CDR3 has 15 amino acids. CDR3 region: CASSQEGGGGQPQHF. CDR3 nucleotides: TGCGCCAGCAGCCAAGAAGGAGGAGGGGGCCAGCCCCAGCATTTT.